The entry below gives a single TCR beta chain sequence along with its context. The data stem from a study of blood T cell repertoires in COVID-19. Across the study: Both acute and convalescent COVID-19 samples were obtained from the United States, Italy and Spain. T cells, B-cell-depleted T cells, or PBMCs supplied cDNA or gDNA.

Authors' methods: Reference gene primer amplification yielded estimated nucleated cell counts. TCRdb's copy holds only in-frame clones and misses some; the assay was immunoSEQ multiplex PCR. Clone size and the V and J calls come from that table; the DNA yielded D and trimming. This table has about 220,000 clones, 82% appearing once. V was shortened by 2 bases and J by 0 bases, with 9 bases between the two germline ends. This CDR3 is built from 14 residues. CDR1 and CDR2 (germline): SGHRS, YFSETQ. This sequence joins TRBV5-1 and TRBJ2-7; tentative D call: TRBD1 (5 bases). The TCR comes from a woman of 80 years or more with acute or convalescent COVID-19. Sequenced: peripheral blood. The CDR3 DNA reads TGCGCCAGCAGCTTCAGGGTGAGCTCCTACGAGCAGTACTTC. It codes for CASSFRVSSYEQYF.